The source of this TCR beta chain is a study of regulatory T cells in long-lasting Graves disease. This sample's time point: persistent/refractory GD, antithyroid drugs over 5 years with positive TRAb. TCR sequences were obtained from RNA taken from PBMCs. iRepertoire HTBI primers and Arm-PCR of CDR3 regions built TCR beta libraries. TCRdb re-derived calls from the multiplex PCR reads in MiXCR, one entry per CDR3 protein. The sample consists of a few hundred thousand distinct CDR3 sequences, 20% to 25% of them appearing once. The clonotype originates from a female donor with Graves disease. Here the sequenced sample was peripheral blood mononuclear cells (PBMCs), taken when the disease was refractory, from a patient treated with antithyroid drugs.

The CDR3 sequence is CASSHRTPYEQYF. CDR3 nucleotides: TGTGCCAGCAGCCACAGGACCCCCTACGAGCAGTACTTC. The chain couples TRBV3-1 to TRBJ2-7; D gene ambiguous. V was trimmed by 3 bases and J by 2 bases, leaving 8 bases between them. The CDR3 loop spans 13 amino acids. Germline V gives CDR1 LGHDT, CDR2 YNNKEL (reference sequence).